The 13 T cell receptor beta chains below come from one sample, sequenced in a study of cytomegalovirus exposure and HLA in healthy donors (dated by TCRdb to about 2017). Libraries were constructed by the immunoSEQ multiplex PCR assay. For the multiplex PCR, a mixture combining 60 forward primers for TCR Vbeta segments and 13 reverse primers for TCR Jbeta segments was used. TCRdb retrieved this table from immuneACCESS and kept in-frame rearrangements only. Not all clones are present; in checked studies, unresolved V genes account for under half, and no reason is known for the remainder. Recorded for this sample are fewer than 150,000 clones; approximately 70% of them occurred a single time. The top ten constitute 14% of the sample. The sequencing sample was made of PBMCs. These receptors originate from a human donor in good health.

The rearrangement uses TRBV5-6 and TRBJ2-7; D is unresolved. V lost 0 bases to trimming and J lost 3 bases, with 13 bases between them. Germline values: CDR1 SGHDT, CDR2 YYEEEE. CDR3 size: 15 residues. The CDR3 reads CASSLALAGFYEQYF. The CDR3 DNA follows: TGTGCCAGCAGCTTGGCGCTGGCAGGATTCTACGAGCAGTACTTC.

The chain recombines TRBV29-1 with TRBJ2-7, with 7 bases lining up with TRBD2. The V gene's germline CDR1 is SQVTM and CDR2 ANQGSEA. With V trimmed by 0 bases and J by 4 bases, 9 bases remained unmatched. CDR3 length: 15 amino acids. DNA of the CDR3: TGCAGCGTTGAAGATCCGAGGGGAGGGAGGTACGAGCAGTACTTC. This sequence encodes CSVEDPRGGRYEQYF.

In regard to this clone: The germline gene is not matched at one end of the junction; a read error may be the cause. V gene TRBV28 combines with J gene TRBJ1-4; the D gene is possibly TRBD1 (6 bases). The CDR3 contains 13 residues. Per germline, CDR1 MDHEN and CDR2 SYDVKM. The CDR3 DNA is TGCCTTTCCGGGGAGGGGGGGAATGAAAAACTGTTTTTT. This gives the protein CLSGEGGNEKLFF. The full variable domain, completed using reference TRBV28 and TRBJ1-4, is DVKVTQSSRYLVKRTGEKVFLECVQDMDHENMFWYRQDPGLGLRLIYFSYDVKMKEKGDIPEGYSVSREKKERFSLILESASTNQTSMYLCLSGEGGNEKLFFGSGTQLSVL.

About this clone: Additional DNA sequences in this sample encode the identical CDR3. This chain uses TRBV27 with TRBJ1-2; possible D gene TRBD1, 5 bases. The V gene lost 2 bases and the J gene lost 5 bases, with 9 bases spanning the gap. CDR1 and CDR2 (germline): MNHEY, SMNVEV (reference sequence). The CDR3 contains 13 residues. The CDR3 nucleotides are TGTGCCAGCAGTTTAGGGCAGGGATATGGCTACACCTTC. It encodes CASSLGQGYGYTF.

The chain joins TRBV4-1 to TRBJ2-5, with 8 bases aligning to TRBD2. Gene TRBJ2-7 matches the end of the DNA better, so the J call may be wrong. CDR3 length equals 15 residues. CDR1 is MGHRA and CDR2 is YSYEKL in the germline V gene. CDR3 nucleotide sequence: TGCGCCAGCAGCCACCTTACTAGCGGTGACTACGAGCAGTACTTC. Amino acid sequence: CASSHLTSGDYEQYF.

The chain links TRBV4-1 to TRBJ2-1, with a possible D match to TRBD1 (6 bases). CDR1 is MGHRA and CDR2 is YSYEKL in the germline V gene. The CDR3 extends over 15 amino acids. Trimming shortened V by 1 base and J by 7 bases, and 14 bases separated the two germline ends. In DNA, the CDR3 is TGCGCCAGCAGCCAAGCCGCAGGGGCCTGGAATGAGCAGTTCTTC. Amino acid sequence: CASSQAAGAWNEQFF.

V gene TRBV7-8 combines with J gene TRBJ1-2, with a possible D match to TRBD1 (6 bases). Germline lookup yields CDR1 SGHVS and CDR2 FQNEAQ. The CDR3 contains 15 residues. V shed 0 bases and J shed 4 bases, with 12 bases lying between them. The CDR3 region has the DNA TGTGCCAGCAGCTTAGCGGAGGGGGGGATCTATGGCTACACCTTC. Encoded protein: CASSLAEGGIYGYTF.

The sample holds a few counts of this clone. The V gene is TRBV19, the J gene TRBJ1-4; D uncertain. V was pared by 3 bases and J by 5 bases, with 10 bases between. Germline-derived CDR1 and CDR2 are LNHDA and SQIVND (reference sequence). There are 14 residues in the CDR3. CDR3 sequence (DNA): TGTGCCAGTAGTATTGCCCGGTCAAATGAAAAACTGTTTTTT. This codes for CASSIARSNEKLFF.

The V call is TRBV9, the J call TRBJ1-1; D may be TRBD1 (5 bases). The CDR3 spans 13 residues. Germline values: CDR1 SGDLS, CDR2 YYNGEE. Trimming left V 3 bases short and J 8 bases short, with 14 bases between. The CDR3 sequence: CASSGWGEGEAFF. CDR3 nucleotides: TGTGCCAGCAGCGGCTGGGGGGAGGGCGAAGCTTTCTTT.

This chain joins TRBV7-9 and TRBJ1-1, with D perhaps matching TRBD1 (6 bases). The V end was cut by 1 base, the J end by 4 bases, with 7 bases between. The CDR3 has 13 amino acids. Germline-derived CDR1 and CDR2 are SEHNR and FQNEAQ (reference sequence). As DNA, the CDR3 is TGTGCCAGCAGCTTAGAAGGGGGCACTGAAGCTTTCTTT. It codes for CASSLEGGTEAFF.

This clone appeared a few times. The V call is TRBV6-1, the J call TRBJ2-1; 7 positions agree with TRBD1. Trimming took 8 bases from V and 10 from J; bases not matched to a gene: 5. CDR1 and CDR2 from the germline V gene are MNHNS and SASEGT. This CDR3 comprises 11 residues. The CDR3 reads CASQGVGEQFF. CDR3 nucleotide sequence: TGTGCCAGCCAGGGGGTAGGCGAGCAGTTCTTC.

In its sample, this clone was seen once. The chain recombines TRBV2 with TRBJ1-1; D is possibly TRBD1 (6 bases). Trimming pared 6 bases from V and 1 base from J, leaving 15 bases between. This CDR3 has 15 residues. CDR1 is SNHLY, CDR2 FYNNEI, per germline. The CDR3 coding sequence is TGTGCCAGCAGCGCTCGGCAGGGGCAGAACACTGAAGCTTTCTTT. This gives the protein CASSARQGQNTEAFF.

The J gene is TRBJ2-3, the V gene TRBV4-1, with TRBD1 matching 9 bases. CDR1 and CDR2 (germline): MGHRA, YSYEKL. CDR3 length: 16 residues. The V segment lost 0 bases and the J segment 1 base; nucleotides outside the gene matches: 2. CDR3 in DNA: TGCGCCAGCAGCCAAGATTGGGACAGGGGCACAGATACGCAGTATTTT. Protein sequence: CASSQDWDRGTDTQYF.